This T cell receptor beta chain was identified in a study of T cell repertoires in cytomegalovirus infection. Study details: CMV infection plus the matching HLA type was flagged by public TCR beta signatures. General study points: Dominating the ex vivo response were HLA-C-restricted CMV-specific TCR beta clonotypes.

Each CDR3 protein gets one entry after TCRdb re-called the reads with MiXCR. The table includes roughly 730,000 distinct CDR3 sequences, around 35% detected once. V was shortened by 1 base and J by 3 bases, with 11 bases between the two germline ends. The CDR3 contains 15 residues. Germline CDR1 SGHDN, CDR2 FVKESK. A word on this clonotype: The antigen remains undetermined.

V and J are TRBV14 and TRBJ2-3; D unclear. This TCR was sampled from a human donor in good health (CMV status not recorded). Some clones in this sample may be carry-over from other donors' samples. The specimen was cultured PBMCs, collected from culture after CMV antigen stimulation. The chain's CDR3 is CASSQGRFRTDTQYF. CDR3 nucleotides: TGTGCCAGCAGCCAAGGTCGGTTTCGGACAGATACGCAGTATTTT.